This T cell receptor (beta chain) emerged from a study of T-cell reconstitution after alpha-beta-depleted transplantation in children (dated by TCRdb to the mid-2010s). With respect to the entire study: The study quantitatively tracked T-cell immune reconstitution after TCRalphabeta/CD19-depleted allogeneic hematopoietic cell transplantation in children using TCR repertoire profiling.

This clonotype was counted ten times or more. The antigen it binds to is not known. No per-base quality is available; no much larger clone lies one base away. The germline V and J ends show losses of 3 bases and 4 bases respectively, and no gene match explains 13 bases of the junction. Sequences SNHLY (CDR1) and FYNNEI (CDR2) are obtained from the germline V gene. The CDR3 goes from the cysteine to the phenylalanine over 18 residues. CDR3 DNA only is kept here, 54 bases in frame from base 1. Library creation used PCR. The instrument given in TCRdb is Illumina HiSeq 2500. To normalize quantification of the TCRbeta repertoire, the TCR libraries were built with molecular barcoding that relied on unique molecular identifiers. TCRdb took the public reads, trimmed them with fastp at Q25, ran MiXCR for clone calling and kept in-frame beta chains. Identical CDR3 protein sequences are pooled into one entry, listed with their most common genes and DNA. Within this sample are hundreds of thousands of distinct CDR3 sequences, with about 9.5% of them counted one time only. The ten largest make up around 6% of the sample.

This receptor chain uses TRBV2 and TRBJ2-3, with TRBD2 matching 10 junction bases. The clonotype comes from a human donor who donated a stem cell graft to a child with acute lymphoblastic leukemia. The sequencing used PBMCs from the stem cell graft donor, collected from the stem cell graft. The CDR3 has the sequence CASSDPSRASGGADTQYF. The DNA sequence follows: TGTGCCAGCAGTGATCCCTCTCGGGCTAGCGGGGGCGCAGATACGCAGTATTTT.